This note documents a single T cell receptor (beta chain) sequence. Its antigen is undetermined. Produced via immunoSEQ multiplex PCR; TCRdb's table is partial and in-frame only. In the table there are tens of thousands of clones, 70% to 80% of which are singletons. The record originates from a study of STAT5B mutations in CD4+ large granular lymphocyte leukemia. Findings of the study overall: No patients shared main leukemic clonotypes, though around 27% appeared at low frequency elsewhere. Without putative leukemic clones, patient CD4-sorted repertoires remained more clonal than healthy CD4+ repertoires. Top patient clones used TRBV06 genes more often: 8/27 versus 2/35 in controls.

V trimming: 4 bases; J trimming: 5 bases; junction bases outside the gene matches: 9. The CDR3 is 15 residues long. Germline V gene lookup returns CDR1 SGHTA and CDR2 FQGTGA. Sequences were obtained from CD4+ T cells from blood buffy coats. V gene TRBV7-3 combines with J gene TRBJ2-5, with 8 bases identical to TRBD1. The clonotype comes from a human donor in good health. CDR3 sequence: CASSSLGTGGETQYF. Here the CDR3 DNA reads TGTGCCAGCAGCTCGCTGGGGACAGGCGGCGAGACCCAGTACTTC.